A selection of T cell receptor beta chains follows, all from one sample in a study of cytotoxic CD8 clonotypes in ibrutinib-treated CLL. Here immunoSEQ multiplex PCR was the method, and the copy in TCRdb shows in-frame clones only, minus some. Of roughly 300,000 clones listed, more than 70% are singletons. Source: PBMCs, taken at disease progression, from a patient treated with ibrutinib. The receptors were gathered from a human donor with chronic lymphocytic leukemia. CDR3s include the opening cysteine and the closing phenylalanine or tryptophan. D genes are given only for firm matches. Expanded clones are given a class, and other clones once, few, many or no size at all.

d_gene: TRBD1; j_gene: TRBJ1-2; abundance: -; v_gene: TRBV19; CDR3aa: CASSIDRTGLYGYTF; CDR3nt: TGTGCCAGTAGTATAGATCGGACAGGGCTCTATGGCTACACCTTC
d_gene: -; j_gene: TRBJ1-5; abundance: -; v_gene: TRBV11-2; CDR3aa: CASSLGPGGQPQHF; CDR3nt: TGTGCCAGCAGCTTGGGCCCGGGGGGTCAGCCCCAGCATTTT
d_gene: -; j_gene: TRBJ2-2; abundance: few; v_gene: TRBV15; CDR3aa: CATSRTYTGELFF; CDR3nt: TGTGCCACCAGCAGAACTTACACCGGGGAGCTGTTTTTT
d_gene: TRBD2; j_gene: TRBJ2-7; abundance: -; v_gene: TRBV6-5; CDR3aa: CASSRAGGIPYEQYF; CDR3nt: TGTGCCAGCAGTCGAGCGGGAGGGATCCCCTACGAGCAGTACTTC
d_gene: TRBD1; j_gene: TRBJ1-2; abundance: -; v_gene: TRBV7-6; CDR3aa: CASSLTTSGGFGYTF; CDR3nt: TGTGCCAGCAGCTTAACCACTTCAGGGGGCTTCGGCTACACCTTC
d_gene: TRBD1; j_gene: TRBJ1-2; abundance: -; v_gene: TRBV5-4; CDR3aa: CASSPDRGPNYGYTF; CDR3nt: TGTGCCAGCAGCCCGGACAGGGGCCCTAACTATGGCTACACCTTC
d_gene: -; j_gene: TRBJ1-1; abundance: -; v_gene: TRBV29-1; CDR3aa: CSARSRAYEAFF; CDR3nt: TGCAGCGCCCGGTCCCGGGCGTATGAAGCTTTCTTT
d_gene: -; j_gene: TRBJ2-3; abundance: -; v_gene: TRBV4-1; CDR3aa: CASSQENSRDTQYF; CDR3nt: TGCGCCAGCAGCCAAGAAAACAGTCGGGATACGCAGTATTTT
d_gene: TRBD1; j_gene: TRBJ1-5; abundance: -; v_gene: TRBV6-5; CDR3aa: CASSADRGRNQPQHF; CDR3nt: TGTGCCAGCAGTGCCGACAGGGGACGCAATCAGCCCCAGCATTTT
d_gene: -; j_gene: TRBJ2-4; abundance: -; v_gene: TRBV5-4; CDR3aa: CASSLDWGIQYF; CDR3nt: TGTGCCAGCAGCCTAGACTGGGGCATTCAGTACTTC
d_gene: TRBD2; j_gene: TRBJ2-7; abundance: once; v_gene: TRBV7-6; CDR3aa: CASSLVAGGSYEQYF; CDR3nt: TGTGCCAGCAGCTTAGTAGCGGGGGGGTCCTACGAGCAGTACTTC
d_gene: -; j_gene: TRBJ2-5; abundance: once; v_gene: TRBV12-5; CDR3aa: CASGLVAETQYF; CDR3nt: TGTGCTAGTGGTTTGGTTGCAGAGACCCAGTACTTC
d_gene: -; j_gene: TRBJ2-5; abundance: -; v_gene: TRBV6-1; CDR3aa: CASSEPGREETQYF; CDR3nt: TGTGCCAGCAGTGAACCAGGCAGGGAAGAGACCCAGTACTTC
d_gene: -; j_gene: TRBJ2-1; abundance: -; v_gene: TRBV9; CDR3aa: CASSVPAQGGSYNEQFF; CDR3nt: TGTGCCAGCAGCGTCCCTGCCCAGGGGGGCTCCTACAATGAGCAGTTCTTC
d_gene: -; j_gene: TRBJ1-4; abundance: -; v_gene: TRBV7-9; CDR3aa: CASSSIRPGGASNEKLFF; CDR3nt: TGTGCCAGCAGCTCTATAAGGCCCGGGGGGGCTTCTAATGAAAAACTGTTTTTT
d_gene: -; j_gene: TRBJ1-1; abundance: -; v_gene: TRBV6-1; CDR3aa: CASKGRENTEAFF; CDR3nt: TGTGCCAGCAAAGGCCGGGAGAACACTGAAGCTTTCTTT
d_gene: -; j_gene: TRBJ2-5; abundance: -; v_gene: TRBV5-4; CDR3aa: CASSFGGAVQETQYF; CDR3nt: TGTGCCAGCAGCTTCGGCGGGGCTGTACAAGAGACCCAGTACTTC
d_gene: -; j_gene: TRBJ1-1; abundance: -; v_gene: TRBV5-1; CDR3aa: CASSLASRFYGNTEAFF; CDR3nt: TGCGCCAGCAGCTTGGCTTCCAGGTTTTACGGGAACACTGAAGCTTTCTTT
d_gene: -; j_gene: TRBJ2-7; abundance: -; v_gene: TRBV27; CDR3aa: CASSFRDGFYEQYF; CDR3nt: TGTGCCAGCAGTTTCCGCGACGGATTCTACGAGCAGTACTTC
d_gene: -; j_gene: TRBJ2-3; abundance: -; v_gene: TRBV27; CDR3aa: CASSYQRLTDTQYF; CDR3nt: TGTGCCAGCAGTTACCAGCGCTTGACAGATACGCAGTATTTT
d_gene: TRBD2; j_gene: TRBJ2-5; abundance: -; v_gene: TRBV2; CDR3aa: CASSVTSGGVTQYF; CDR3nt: TGTGCCAGCAGCGTGACTAGCGGGGGAGTGACCCAGTACTTC
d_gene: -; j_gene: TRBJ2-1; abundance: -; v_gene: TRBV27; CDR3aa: CASSLQAYNEQFF; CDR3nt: TGTGCCAGCAGTTTACAGGCCTACAATGAGCAGTTCTTC
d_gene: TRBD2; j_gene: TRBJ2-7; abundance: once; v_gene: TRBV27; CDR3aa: CASSGGTSSYEQYF; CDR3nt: TGTGCCAGCAGTGGTGGGACTAGCAGCTACGAGCAGTACTTC
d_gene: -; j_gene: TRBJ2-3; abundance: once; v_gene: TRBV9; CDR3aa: CASSVRGFSTDTQYF; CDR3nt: TGTGCCAGCAGCGTACGGGGGTTTAGCACAGATACGCAGTATTTT
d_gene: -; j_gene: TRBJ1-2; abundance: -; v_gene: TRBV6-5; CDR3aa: CASSYNREYYGYTF; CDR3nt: TGTGCCAGCAGTTATAACCGGGAATACTATGGCTACACCTTC
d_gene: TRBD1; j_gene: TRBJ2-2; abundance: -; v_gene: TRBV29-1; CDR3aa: CSVGQGLPTGELFF; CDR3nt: TGCAGCGTGGGACAGGGATTACCCACCGGGGAGCTGTTTTTT
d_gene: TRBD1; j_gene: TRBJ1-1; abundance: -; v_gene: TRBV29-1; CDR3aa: CSVTPVGYDRGLKNTEAFF; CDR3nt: TGCAGCGTCACCCCCGTCGGGTATGACAGGGGGCTTAAGAACACTGAAGCTTTCTTT
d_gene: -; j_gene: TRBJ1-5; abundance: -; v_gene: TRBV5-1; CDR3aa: CASSFGVDQPQHF; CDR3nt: TGCGCCAGCAGCTTTGGGGTGGACCAGCCCCAGCATTTT
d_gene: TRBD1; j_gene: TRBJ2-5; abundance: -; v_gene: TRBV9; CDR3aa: CASSVSGQAGETQYF; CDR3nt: TGTGCCAGCAGCGTATCGGGACAGGCCGGAGAGACCCAGTACTTC
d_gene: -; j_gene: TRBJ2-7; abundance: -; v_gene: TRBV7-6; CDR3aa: CASSLGGTVYEQYF; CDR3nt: TGTGCCAGCAGCTTAGGCGGGACAGTCTACGAGCAGTACTTC
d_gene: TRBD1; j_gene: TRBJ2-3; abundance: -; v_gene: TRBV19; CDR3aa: CASSTRTGFVTDTQYF; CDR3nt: TGTGCCAGTAGTACCCGGACAGGGTTTGTCACAGATACGCAGTATTTT
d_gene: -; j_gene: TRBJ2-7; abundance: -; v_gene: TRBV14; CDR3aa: CASSHRPGLGYEQYF; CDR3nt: TGTGCCAGCAGCCACCGCCCGGGACTGGGCTACGAGCAGTACTTC
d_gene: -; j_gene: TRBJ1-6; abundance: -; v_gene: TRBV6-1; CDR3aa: CASSEGVGNSPLHF; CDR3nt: TGTGCCAGCAGTGAAGGGGTCGGGAATTCACCCCTCCACTTT
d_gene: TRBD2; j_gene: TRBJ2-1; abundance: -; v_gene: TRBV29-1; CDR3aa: CSAPTSGSYNEQFF; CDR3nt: TGCAGCGCTCCGACTAGCGGGTCTTACAATGAGCAGTTCTTC
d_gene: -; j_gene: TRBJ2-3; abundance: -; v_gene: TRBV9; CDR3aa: CASSGGTDTQYF; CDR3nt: TGTGCCAGCAGCGGCGGCACAGATACGCAGTATTTT
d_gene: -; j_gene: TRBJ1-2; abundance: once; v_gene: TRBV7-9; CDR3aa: CASSLAGSANYGYTF; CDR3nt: TGTGCCAGCAGCTTAGCAGGGTCGGCTAACTATGGCTACACCTTC
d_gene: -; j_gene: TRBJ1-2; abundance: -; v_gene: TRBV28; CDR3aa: CASSWAGAGYTF; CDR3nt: TGTGCCAGCAGTTGGGCAGGGGCCGGCTACACCTTC
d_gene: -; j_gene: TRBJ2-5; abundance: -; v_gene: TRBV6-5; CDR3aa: CATTRQVTKTQYF; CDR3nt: TGTGCCACAACCCGACAGGTTACGAAGACCCAGTACTTC
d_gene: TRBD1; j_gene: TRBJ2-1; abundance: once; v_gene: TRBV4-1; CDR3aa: CASSQDNRGLNNEQFF; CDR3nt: TGCGCCAGCAGCCAAGATAACAGGGGGCTTAACAATGAGCAGTTCTTC
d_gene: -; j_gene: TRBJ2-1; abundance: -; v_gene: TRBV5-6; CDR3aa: CASSIRPDNEQFF; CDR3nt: TGTGCCAGCAGTATAAGACCAGACAATGAGCAGTTCTTC
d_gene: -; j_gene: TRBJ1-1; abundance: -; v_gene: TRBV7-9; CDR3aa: CASSLMGQGSEAFF; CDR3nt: TGTGCCAGCAGCTTAATGGGGCAGGGCTCTGAAGCTTTCTTT
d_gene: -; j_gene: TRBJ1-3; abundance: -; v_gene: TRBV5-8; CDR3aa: CASSLDRASGNTIYF; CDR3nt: TGTGCCAGCAGCTTGGACAGGGCATCTGGAAACACCATATATTTT
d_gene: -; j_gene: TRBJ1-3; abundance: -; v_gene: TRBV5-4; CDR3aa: CASSLGTGNTIYF; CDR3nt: TGTGCCAGCAGCTTGGGTACCGGAAACACCATATATTTT
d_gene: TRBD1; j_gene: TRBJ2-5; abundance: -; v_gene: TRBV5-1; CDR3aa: CASSSGQQETQYF; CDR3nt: TGCGCCAGCAGCTCGGGACAGCAAGAGACCCAGTACTTC
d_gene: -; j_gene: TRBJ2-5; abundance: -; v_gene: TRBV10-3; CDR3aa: CAISESSSGLPGETQYF; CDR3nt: TGTGCCATCAGTGAGTCGTCAAGCGGGCTCCCCGGGGAGACCCAGTACTTC
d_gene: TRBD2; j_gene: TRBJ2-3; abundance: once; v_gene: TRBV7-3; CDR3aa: CASSLLAGGDKDTQYF; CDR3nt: TGTGCCAGCAGTTTACTAGCGGGGGGTGACAAAGATACGCAGTATTTT
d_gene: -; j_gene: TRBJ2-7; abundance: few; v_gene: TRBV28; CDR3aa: CASSLGQFYEQYF; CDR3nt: TGTGCCAGCAGTTTAGGGCAATTCTACGAGCAGTACTTC
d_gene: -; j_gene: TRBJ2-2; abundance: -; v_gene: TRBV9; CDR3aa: CASMGRWSTGELFF; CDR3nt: TGTGCCTCTATGGGACGGTGGAGCACCGGGGAGCTGTTTTTT
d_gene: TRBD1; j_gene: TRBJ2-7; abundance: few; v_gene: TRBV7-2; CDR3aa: CASSLGQGPSYEQYF; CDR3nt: TGTGCCAGCAGCTTAGGACAGGGGCCCTCCTACGAGCAGTACTTC
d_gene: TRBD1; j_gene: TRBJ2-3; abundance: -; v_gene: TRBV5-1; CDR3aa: CASRTQGLNTDTQYF; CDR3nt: TGCGCCAGCAGAACACAGGGGCTAAACACAGATACGCAGTATTTT
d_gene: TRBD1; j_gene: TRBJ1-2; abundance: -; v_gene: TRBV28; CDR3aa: CASQLSDRGGYTF; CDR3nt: TGTGCCAGCCAGTTGAGCGACAGGGGAGGCTACACCTTC
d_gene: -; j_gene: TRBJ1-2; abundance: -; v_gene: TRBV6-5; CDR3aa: CASSSIQDIYGYTF; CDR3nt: TGTGCCAGCAGTTCGATACAGGATATCTATGGCTACACCTTC
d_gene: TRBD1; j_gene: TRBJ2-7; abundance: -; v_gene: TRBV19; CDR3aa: CASSPGTGGYEQYF; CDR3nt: TGTGCCAGTAGTCCCGGGACAGGTGGGTACGAGCAGTACTTC
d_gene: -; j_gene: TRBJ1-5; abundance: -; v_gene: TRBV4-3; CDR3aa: CASSQGRGSGQPQHF; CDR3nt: TGCGCCAGCAGCCAAGGACGGGGCTCGGGACAGCCCCAGCATTTT
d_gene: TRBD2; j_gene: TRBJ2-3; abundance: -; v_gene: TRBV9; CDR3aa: CASSPRAGGGTDTQYF; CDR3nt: TGTGCCAGCAGCCCCCGCGCGGGGGGAGGCACAGATACGCAGTATTTT